Each of the 15 T cell receptor beta chains below was sequenced from the same sample in a study of blood T cell repertoires in COVID-19. The table came from immunoSEQ multiplex PCR; TCRdb's copy has only in-frame clones and leaves some out. Of about 280,000 clones in the sample, 85% are singletons; the top ten hold more than 10%. Material: peripheral blood. The source of these receptors is a human donor in a cohort sampled during active COVID-19.

The table lists this clone with a few counts. The V call is TRBV27, the J call TRBJ2-7; no clear D. The germline V gene encodes CDR1 MNHEY and CDR2 SMNVEV (reference sequence). V was shortened by 5 bases and J by 0 bases, with 17 bases between the two germline ends. This CDR3 contains 16 residues. The CDR3 loop reads CASSPSRLQSSYEQYF. For the CDR3, the DNA is TGTGCCAGCAGTCCCAGCAGACTCCAGAGCTCCTACGAGCAGTACTTC.

The rearrangement joins TRBV7-9 to TRBJ1-6; D perhaps matches TRBD1 (6 bases). Per the germline V gene, CDR1 is SEHNR and CDR2 is FQNEAQ (reference sequence). This CDR3 has 14 amino acids. Trimming cost V 5 bases and J 7 bases, with 12 bases left between them. The CDR3 sequence is CASSRDTENSPLHF. The CDR3 DNA follows: TGTGCCAGCAGCCGGGACACCGAAAATTCACCCCTCCACTTT.

This clone was detected once. This chain links TRBV27 with TRBJ2-2, with TRBD1 matching over 8 bases. The V gene end was trimmed by 8 bases and the J gene end by 4 bases; junction bases not matched to a gene: 9. Germline assignment: CDR1 MNHEY and CDR2 SMNVEV (reference sequence). CDR3 length equals 15 residues. For the CDR3, the DNA is TGTGCCAGCCTTCGGACAGGGAAGGGCACCGGGGAGCTGTTTTTT. It translates to CASLRTGKGTGELFF.

The chain recombines TRBV6-1 with TRBJ2-4; D perhaps matches TRBD2 (6 bases). Trimming stripped 3 bases from V and 0 bases from J, with 15 bases between. This CDR3 has 17 residues. CDR1 is MNHNS and CDR2 is SASEGT in the germline V gene. The CDR3 spells CASSEKGSGVAKNIQYF. The DNA of the CDR3 is TGTGCCAGCAGTGAGAAAGGGTCGGGGGTAGCCAAAAACATTCAGTACTTC.

CDR3 sequence: CASRPRGQNTEAFF. CDR3 sequence (DNA): TGTGCCAGCAGGCCCCGGGGTCAGAACACTGAAGCTTTCTTT. This rearrangement joins TRBV6-5 to TRBJ1-1; D is undetermined. CDR3 length equals 14 residues. The V end lost 6 bases, the J end lost 1 base, and 12 bases lay between the germline ends. The V gene's germline CDR1 is MNHEY and CDR2 SVGAGI.

The V gene is TRBV28, the J gene TRBJ2-7; TRBD1 matches at 9 bases. Unmatched junction bases numbered 16, after V lost 10 bases and J lost 9 bases. Germline V gene lookup returns CDR1 MDHEN and CDR2 SYDVKM. The CDR3 sequence is 14 residues long. CDR3 loop: CATIGGGTGQRQYF. Here the CDR3 DNA reads TGTGCCACCATCGGAGGCGGGACAGGGCAGAGGCAGTACTTC.

V usage is TRBV18 and J usage is TRBJ2-5; 15 bases align to TRBD2. V shed 2 bases and J 7 bases; nucleotides not matched to a gene: 8. This CDR3 is built from 17 residues. CDR1 KGHSH and CDR2 LQKENI come from the germline V gene. CDR3 bases: TGTGCCAGCTCACCAACGGGACTAGCGGGAGGAGCGGGGACCCAGTACTTC. Its protein is CASSPTGLAGGAGTQYF.

This sequence joins TRBV6-5 and TRBJ1-5; unclear D gene. The V gene's germline CDR1 is MNHEY and CDR2 SVGAGI. The CDR3 consists of 15 residues. The germline V and J ends were trimmed by 6 bases and 5 bases, with 17 bases remaining between them. CDR3 in amino acids: CASSDGRAVYQPQHF. As DNA, the CDR3 is TGTGCCAGCAGCGATGGGCGGGCTGTCTATCAGCCCCAGCATTTT.

The J gene is TRBJ1-5, the V gene TRBV4-2; no definite D call. CDR3 size: 15 residues. V dropped 4 bases and J dropped 0 bases, with 10 bases sitting between them. Germline CDR1 reads LGHNA; CDR2 reads YNFKEQ. For the CDR3, the DNA is TGTGCCAGCAGCCGGGAGATCAATAGCAATCAGCCCCAGCATTTT. Its protein product is CASSREINSNQPQHF.

This sequence joins TRBV7-2 and TRBJ2-5; 10 nucleotides agree with TRBD1. The ends lost 4 bases at V and 4 bases at J; junction bases unmatched: 9. Per the germline V gene, CDR1 is SGHTA and CDR2 is FQGNSA. CDR3 length equals 16 residues. CDR3 sequence reads: CASSSTGGGLGETQYF. For the CDR3, the DNA is TGTGCCAGCAGCTCGACAGGGGGCGGTCTGGGAGAGACCCAGTACTTC. The full variable domain, with the rest looked up from reference TRBV7-2 and TRBJ2-5, is GAGVSQSPSNKVTEKGKDVELRCDPISGHTALYWYRQSLGQGLEFLIYFQGNSAPDKSGLPSDRFSAERTGGSVSTLTIQRTQQEDSAVYLCASSSTGGGLGETQYFGPGTRLLVL.

The V call is TRBV5-1, the J call TRBJ1-3; 7 bases agree with TRBD1. Trimming cost V 4 bases and J 3 bases; bases outside gene matches: 4. This CDR3 is built from 14 residues. Germline values: CDR1 SGHRS, CDR2 YFSETQ. CDR3 bases: TGCGCCAGCAGCCCGACAGGGAATGGAAACACCATATATTTT. Protein sequence: CASSPTGNGNTIYF. Full variable domain (outside the CDR3, taken from reference TRBV5-1 and TRBJ1-3): KAGVTQTPRYLIKTRGQQVTLSCSPISGHRSVSWYQQTPGQGLQFLFEYFSETQRNKGNFPGRFSGRQFSNSRSEMNVSTLELGDSALYLCASSPTGNGNTIYFGEGSWLTVV.

This chain joins TRBV5-1 and TRBJ1-1, with D maybe TRBD1 (5 bases). CDR1 is SGHRS, CDR2 YFSETQ, per germline. V lost 4 bases to trimming and J lost 0 bases, with 16 bases between them. The CDR3 sequence is 16 residues long. The CDR3 region is CASSAGTANMNTEAFF. CDR3 nucleotides: TGCGCCAGCAGCGCGGGGACGGCGAATATGAACACTGAAGCTTTCTTT.

This clone was detected only once. The V and J genes are TRBV5-5 and TRBJ2-7; TRBD2 is a possible D gene (6 bases). V was pared by 0 bases and J by 2 bases, with 18 bases between. The germline V gene has CDR1 SGHKS and CDR2 YYEKEE (reference sequence). The CDR3 extends over 17 amino acids. The CDR3 bases are TGTGCCAGCAGCTTGGGCCTGGGGCTAGCGAACCCCTACGAGCAGTACTTC. Protein product: CASSLGLGLANPYEQYF.

CDR3 loop: CASSQDIASGLATDTQYF. The CDR3 DNA is TGCGCCAGCAGCCAAGATATCGCTTCGGGGTTAGCGACAGATACGCAGTATTTT. The chain links TRBV4-3 to TRBJ2-3; possibly TRBD2 for D (5 bases). V was pared by 0 bases and J by 3 bases, with 19 bases between. CDR1 and CDR2 from the germline V gene are LGHNA and YSLEER. This CDR3 is built from 18 residues.

The chain links TRBV19 to TRBJ1-2, with 11 nucleotides matching TRBD1. Germline V gene sequence: CDR1 LNHDA, CDR2 SQIVND (reference sequence). With 5 bases clipped from V and 4 bases from J, the junction kept 6 bases outside the gene matches. The CDR3 loop spans 15 amino acids. The CDR3 reads CASSLGQGVVYGYTF. CDR3 DNA: TGTGCCAGTAGTTTGGGACAGGGGGTAGTCTATGGCTACACCTTC.